The next 21 T cell receptor beta chains were all read from a single sample in a study of blood T cells in healthy people across ages. The second PCR ran about 6 to 12 cycles with a sample-barcoded 5' primer and J-beta primers. TCRdb processed the 5' RACE reads anew with MiXCR; each CDR3 protein has one entry. Altogether roughly 1,500,000 distinct CDR3 sequences are present, roughly a third being singletons, with the ten largest covering about 11%. Specimen: blood. All receptors derive from a woman in her twenties or thirties in good health.

The V and J genes are TRBV11-2 and TRBJ2-3; 7 bases are a match to TRBD2. There are 15 residues in the CDR3. Germline values: CDR1 SGHAT, CDR2 FQNNGV. Trimming cost V 4 bases and J 6 bases; bases outside gene matches: 10. The CDR3 loop is CASSSSGDLGDTQYF. CDR3 coding DNA: TGTGCCAGCAGCTCAAGCGGGGACCTGGGGGATACGCAGTATTTT.

In its sample, this clonotype was seen many times. The chain joins TRBV4-1 to TRBJ2-1, with TRBD1 matching over 11 bases. Per the germline V gene, CDR1 is MGHRA and CDR2 is YSYEKL. The CDR3 runs 16 residues. With 2 bases clipped from V and 6 bases from J, the junction kept 6 bases outside the gene matches. CDR3 bases: TGCGCCAGCAGCCAACCCGGACAGGGGGCGGGCAATGAGCAGTTCTTC. This sequence encodes CASSQPGQGAGNEQFF.

This clonotype occurred many times. The chain carries TRBV4-1 and TRBJ2-5; 10 bases match TRBD2. The CDR3 spans 16 residues. Germline CDR1 and CDR2: MGHRA and YSYEKL. After removal of 6 bases from V and 1 base from J, the junction contained 8 bases not matched to a gene. The CDR3 coding sequence is TGCGCCAGCAGGATCCGGCTAGCGGGGGTCCAAGAGACCCAGTACTTC. It is translated as CASRIRLAGVQETQYF.

The rearrangement joins TRBV7-8 to TRBJ1-2; D call uncertain. V was cut by 3 bases and J by 3 bases, with 14 bases left in between. Germline lookup yields CDR1 SGHVS and CDR2 FQNEAQ. The CDR3 consists of 15 residues. CDR3: CASSLGSGAYYGYTF. The CDR3 DNA follows: TGTGCCAGCAGCTTGGGGTCAGGAGCTTACTATGGCTACACCTTC.

This clonotype was counted between two and nine times. This chain links TRBV4-1 with TRBJ2-7; D call uncertain. Germline CDR1 reads MGHRA; CDR2 reads YSYEKL. V shed 4 bases and J shed 7 bases, with 17 bases lying between them. The CDR3 spans 14 residues. The chain's CDR3 is CASSPRGSSGEQYF. CDR3 sequence (DNA): TGCGCCAGCAGCCCCCGAGGCTCATCTGGGGAGCAGTACTTC.

This clonotype showed up just a few times. CDR3 in DNA: TGTGCCAGCAGCTTAGAAGGTGGGCCTAACTATGGCTACACCTTC. Translating gives CASSLEGGPNYGYTF. V gene TRBV7-9 combines with J gene TRBJ1-2; D ambiguous. Germline V lookup: CDR1 SEHNR, CDR2 FQNEAQ (reference sequence). With 1 base removed from V and 0 bases from J, the gap between germline ends came to 9 bases. This CDR3 is 15 amino acids long.

The chain couples TRBV28 to TRBJ1-1, with 12 bases that match TRBD1. This CDR3 spans 17 amino acids. V shed 2 bases, J shed 10 bases, and the junction held 14 bases outside the gene matches. Germline-derived CDR1 and CDR2 are MDHEN and SYDVKM. The CDR3 coding sequence is TGTGCCAGCAGTTTAGGGACAGGGGGCGGGTTTAGAATTGGAGCTTTCTTT. Its protein is CASSLGTGGGFRIGAFF.

The chain has TRBV20-1 and TRBJ2-1, with D maybe TRBD2 (5 bases). V was clipped by 5 bases and J by 9 bases, with 11 bases between them. The CDR3 spans 11 residues. Germline values: CDR1 DFQATT, CDR2 SNEGSKA (reference sequence). CDR3 region: CSAPRGGEQFF. The DNA for the CDR3 is TGCAGTGCTCCCCGAGGAGGTGAGCAGTTCTTC.

This clonotype has more than one count but fewer than ten. This chain connects TRBV7-2 to TRBJ1-2; D may be TRBD1 (5 bases). The germline V gene has CDR1 SGHTA and CDR2 FQGNSA. Trimming stripped 5 bases from V and 4 bases from J, with 14 bases between. This CDR3 contains 14 residues. The DNA for the CDR3 is TGTGCCAGCAGCCTTAAACCGGGACCCTATGGCTACACCTTC. It specifies CASSLKPGPYGYTF.

This sequence joins TRBV5-6 and TRBJ2-3; TRBD1 agrees at 7 bases. Germline V gene sequence: CDR1 SGHDT, CDR2 YYEEEE. The CDR3 consists of 16 residues. V lost 3 bases and J lost 8; bases outside the gene matches: 15. Here the CDR3 reads CASSSYRDRSRGTQYF. CDR3 nucleotide sequence: TGTGCCAGCAGCTCTTACCGGGACAGATCCCGGGGTACGCAGTATTTT.

V gene TRBV18 combines with J gene TRBJ2-3; the D gene is possibly TRBD2 (7 bases). The V and J ends lost 3 bases and 5 bases respectively, with 18 bases between them. CDR3 length: 16 residues. Germline loops: CDR1 KGHSH, CDR2 LQKENI. The CDR3 is CASSPPRGAPKDTQYF. The CDR3 coding sequence is TGTGCCAGCTCACCTCCTCGGGGGGCCCCTAAAGATACGCAGTATTTT. Based on the CDR3 plus reference TRBV18 and TRBJ2-3, the full variable domain is NAGVMQNPRHLVRRRGQEARLRCSPMKGHSHVYWYRQLPEEGLKFMVYLQKENIIDESGMPKERFSAEFPKEGPSILRIQQVVRGDSAAYFCASSPPRGAPKDTQYFGPGTRLTVL.

The chain carries TRBV25-1 and TRBJ2-1; D is unresolved. V was cut by 4 bases and J by 0 bases, with 7 bases left in between. This CDR3 region has 14 residues. In germline, CDR1 is MGHDK, CDR2 SYGVNS. The CDR3 loop is CASSAPNSYNEQFF. Here the CDR3 DNA reads TGTGCCAGCAGTGCCCCCAACTCCTACAATGAGCAGTTCTTC.

The chain has TRBV10-1 and TRBJ2-1, with TRBD2 matching 7 bases. This CDR3 comprises 18 residues. Germline trimming cut 4 bases from V and 1 base from J; bases unmatched to any gene: 13. CDR1 WNHNN and CDR2 SYGVQD come from the germline V gene (reference sequence). The CDR3 here is CASSGPPTSPFSYNEQFF. CDR3 bases: TGCGCCAGCAGTGGCCCTCCGACTAGCCCATTTTCCTACAATGAGCAGTTCTTC.

CDR3 nucleotide sequence: TGTGCCAGCAGCTTAGAACTCCGACATAGCACAGATACGCAGTATTTT. It encodes CASSLELRHSTDTQYF. The chain couples TRBV11-2 to TRBJ2-3; D uncertain. The CDR3 covers 16 residues. The V gene's germline CDR1 is SGHAT and CDR2 FQNNGV. Deletions cut 0 bases from V and 0 bases from J, with 10 bases between.

The genes are TRBV29-1 and TRBJ1-1; maybe TRBD1 (6 bases). The CDR3 has 12 residues. Germline CDR1 and CDR2: SQVTM and ANQGSEA. Trimming pared 4 bases from V and 4 bases from J, leaving 10 bases between. CDR3 DNA sequence: TGCAGCGTTGTAACGGGGGCCACTGAAGCTTTCTTT. Its translation is CSVVTGATEAFF. The entire variable domain, with the rest obtained from reference TRBV29-1 and TRBJ1-1, is as follows: SAVISQKPSRDICQRGTSLTIQCQVDSQVTMMFWYRQQPGQSLTLIATANQGSEATYESGFVIDKFPISRPNLTFSTLTVSNMSPEDSSIYLCSVVTGATEAFFGQGTRLTVV.

This clonotype was picked up many times. The V and J genes are TRBV10-3 and TRBJ2-3; 9 nucleotides agree with TRBD1. Germline V lookup: CDR1 ENHRY, CDR2 SYGVKD. The J segment lost 7 bases and the V segment lost 6 bases, leaving 8 bases of the junction unmatched. The CDR3 is 14 residues long. DNA for the CDR3: TGTGCCATCAGCGGGACAGGGAGATCGAATACGCAGTATTTT. Its translation: CAISGTGRSNTQYF.

The chain has TRBV7-9 and TRBJ2-3, with D perhaps TRBD1 (5 bases). V lost 0 bases, J lost 2 bases, and 12 bases lay in between. CDR1 is SEHNR and CDR2 is FQNEAQ in the germline V gene (reference sequence). This CDR3 is 16 amino acids long. The CDR3, as DNA: TGTGCCAGCAGCTTAGCGCTGGGCAGGGCCACAGATACGCAGTATTTT. Protein product: CASSLALGRATDTQYF.

This clonotype came up a few times. The chain combines TRBV5-1 with TRBJ2-5; 9 bases fit TRBD2. From germline, CDR1 is SGHRS and CDR2 YFSETQ. V shed 3 bases, J shed 2 bases, and the junction held 8 bases outside the gene matches. This CDR3 region has 16 residues. CDR3 nucleotide sequence: TGCGCCAGCAGCTGGGGGGTGACTAGCGGACAAGAGACCCAGTACTTC. This sequence encodes CASSWGVTSGQETQYF.

V is TRBV7-9 and J is TRBJ1-1, with a tentative D call TRBD1 (5 bases). CDR1 SEHNR and CDR2 FQNEAQ come from the germline V gene (reference sequence). The CDR3 length is 16 residues. Trimming left V 5 bases short and J 5 bases short, with 21 bases between. CDR3 bases: TGTGCCAGCAGCGCACCACCGGGACGGCTTAGGACTGAAGCTTTCTTT. Translating it yields CASSAPPGRLRTEAFF.

The sample holds a few counts of this clonotype. The chain has TRBV6-1 and TRBJ2-7; the match to TRBD1 covers 7 bases. The CDR3 is made up of 13 amino acids. The V gene's germline CDR1 is MNHNS and CDR2 SASEGT. With 6 bases clipped from V and 4 bases from J, the junction kept 6 bases outside the gene matches. The CDR3 loop is CASRQNRGYEQYF. The CDR3 DNA is TGTGCCAGCAGACAAAACAGGGGTTACGAGCAGTACTTC.

Note on this clonotype: A read error may be the cause here, since a much bigger clone is one base away. The chain has TRBV28 and TRBJ2-5; 7 bases fit TRBD1. The CDR3 loop spans 14 amino acids. The germline CDR1 and CDR2 sequences are MDHEN and SYDVKM. The ends lost 5 bases at V and 4 bases at J; junction bases unmatched: 7. The CDR3 region has the DNA TGTGCCAGCAGTGTATTGAGGGGGCGAGAGACCCAGTACTTC. Its protein is CASSVLRGRETQYF.